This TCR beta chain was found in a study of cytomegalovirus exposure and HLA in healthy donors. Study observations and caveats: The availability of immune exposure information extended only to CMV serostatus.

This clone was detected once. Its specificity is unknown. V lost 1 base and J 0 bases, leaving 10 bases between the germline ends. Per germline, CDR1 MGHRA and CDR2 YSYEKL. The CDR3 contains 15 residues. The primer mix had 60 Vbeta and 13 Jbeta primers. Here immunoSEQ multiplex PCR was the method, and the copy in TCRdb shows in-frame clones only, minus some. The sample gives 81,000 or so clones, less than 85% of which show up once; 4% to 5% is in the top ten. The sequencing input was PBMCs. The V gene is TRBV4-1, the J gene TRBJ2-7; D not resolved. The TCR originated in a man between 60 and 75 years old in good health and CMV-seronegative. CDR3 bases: TGCGCCAGCAGCCAAGGGGCCTTGCCCTCCTACGAGCAGTACTTC. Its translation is CASSQGALPSYEQYF.